This T cell receptor beta chain was captured by sequencing in a study of T cells in Graves' hyperthyroidism and ophthalmopathy. An absence of ophthalmopathy progression within 18 months meant stable Graves' hyperthyroidism. Template material for amplifying TCR beta CDR3 regions consisted of RNA transcripts. Carried out on the TCR CDR3, a first-round RT-PCR used the HTBI primer set. TCRdb used MiXCR to reprocess the multiplex PCR reads, holding one entry per CDR3 protein. The sample carries around 560,000 distinct CDR3 sequences, 16% recorded once. The CDR3 runs 14 residues. Trimming removed 0 bases from V and 5 bases from J, with 13 bases in between. The V gene's germline CDR1 is SQVTM and CDR2 ANQGSEA. This clonotype was recorded a few times.

This sequence joins TRBV29-1 and TRBJ1-1, with D unclear. The sequence derives from a woman between 18 and 29 years old with Graves' hyperthyroidism. Material: blood. CDR3 amino acids: CSVEDSGVGTEAFF. Here the CDR3 DNA reads TGCAGCGTTGAAGACTCGGGAGTTGGAACTGAAGCTTTCTTT.